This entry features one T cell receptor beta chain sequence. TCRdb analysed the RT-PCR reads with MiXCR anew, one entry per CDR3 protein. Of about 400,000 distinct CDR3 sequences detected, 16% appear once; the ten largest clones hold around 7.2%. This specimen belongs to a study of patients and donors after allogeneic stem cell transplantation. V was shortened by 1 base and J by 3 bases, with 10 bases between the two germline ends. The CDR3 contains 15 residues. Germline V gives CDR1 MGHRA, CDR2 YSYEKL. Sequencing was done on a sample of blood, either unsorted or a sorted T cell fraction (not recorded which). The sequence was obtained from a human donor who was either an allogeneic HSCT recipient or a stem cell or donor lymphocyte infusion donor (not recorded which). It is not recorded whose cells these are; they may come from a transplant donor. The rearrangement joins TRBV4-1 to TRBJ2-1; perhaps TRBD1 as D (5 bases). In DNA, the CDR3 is TGCGCCAGCAGCCAAGGGACAAGAATCTACAATGAGCAGTTCTTC. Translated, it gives CASSQGTRIYNEQFF.